Detailed here is one T cell receptor beta chain. Its antigen remains unidentified. This specimen comes from a study of blood T cells in healthy people across ages. Study-wide points: Naive CD4+ cell counts and diversity both ran higher in long-lived than in aged donors.

The use of a sample-barcoded 5' primer and a J-beta primer mix characterized a second PCR of roughly 6 to 11 cycles. Every molecule of cDNA carried a tag from a template-switch adaptor with 12 random nucleotides. Sequencing recovered at least 3 million CDR3-containing paired-end reads from each sample. TCRdb recomputed calls from the 5' RACE reads with MiXCR, one row per CDR3 protein. The data hold around 970,000 distinct CDR3 sequences, with roughly 50% observed a single time. CDR3 size: 14 residues. The ends lost 7 bases at V and 1 base at J; junction bases unmatched: 6. The germline V gene encodes CDR1 SGHTA and CDR2 FQGNSA. Per-sample PBMC isolation yielded at least 6.5 million cells.

This receptor was taken from a woman in her sixties in good health. The sample comprised blood. The chain has TRBV7-2 and TRBJ2-7; TRBD2 aligns across 8 bases. CDR3 nucleotide sequence: TGTGCCAGCAAGGAAAAGCGGGAGTCCTACGAGCAGTACTTC. As protein: CASKEKRESYEQYF.